This T cell receptor beta chain was sequenced during a study of T cell responses to AZD1222 COVID-19 vaccine. Profiled with immunoSEQ multiplex PCR; TCRdb holds only in-frame clones, not every one. The sample consists of some 170,000 clones, roughly nine tenths of them appearing once. Trimming cost V 1 base and J 3 bases, with 13 bases left between them. Germline assignment: CDR1 SQVTM and CDR2 ANQGSEA. CDR3 length equals 14 residues. This clonotype was sampled from an adult who received the AZD1222 COVID-19 vaccine. This chain connects TRBV29-1 to TRBJ2-7; D ambiguous. The starting material was peripheral blood, obtained 28 days after the second AZD1222 dose. The CDR3 DNA reads as TGCAGCGTTGAAGTGGCACAGAATAGCTACGAGCAGTACTTC. The encoded protein is CSVEVAQNSYEQYF.